The entry below describes one T cell receptor beta chain. The method was immunoSEQ multiplex PCR; TCRdb's version includes in-frame clones alone and lacks a portion of them. The sample has roughly 1,500,000 clones; around 98.5% are singletons. The sample originates from a study of shared clonotypes between healthy human individuals. Germline V lookup: CDR1 SNHLY, CDR2 FYNNEI. This CDR3 spans 13 amino acids. Trimming shortened V by 6 bases and J by 2 bases, and 11 bases separated the two germline ends. This rearrangement joins TRBV2 to TRBJ2-7; D perhaps matches TRBD2 (5 bases). This receptor was identified in a man aged 30-40 years in good health. The sequencing input was naive CD4+ T cells sorted from blood. Subset of the sample: CD45RA+ positively selected. The CDR3 reads CASRGDKTYEQYF. The CDR3 DNA reads as TGTGCCAGCAGGGGAGACAAGACCTACGAGCAGTACTTC. Using reference TRBV2 and TRBJ2-7 for the parts outside the CDR3, the full variable domain is EPEVTQTPSHQVTQMGQEVILRCVPISNHLYFYWYRQILGQKVEFLVSFYNNEISEKSEIFDDQFSVERPDGSNFTLKIRSTKLEDSAMYFCASRGDKTYEQYFGPGTRLTVT.